The rows below give T cell receptor beta chains drawn from one sample of a study of cytomegalovirus exposure and HLA in healthy donors. Repertoires were generated with immunoSEQ multiplex PCR, while TCRdb's copy carries only in-frame clones and drops some. The sample has 150,000 to 200,000 clones. Source material: PBMCs. Receptor source: a woman aged 60-75 years in good health and CMV-seronegative. Both conserved end residues are part of each CDR3. Each record gives: D gene, V gene, J gene, CDR3 DNA, CDR3 protein. D genes are given only for firm matches.

TRBD2,TRBV7-9,TRBJ2-3,TGTGCCAGCAGCTTAGCGGGGGGGTATGATACGCAGTATTTT,CASSLAGGYDTQYF
NA,TRBV11-3,TRBJ2-3,TGTGCCAGCAGCTTAGGAGCGGGCACAGATACGCAGTATTTT,CASSLGAGTDTQYF
NA,TRBV18,TRBJ1-1,TGTGCCAGCTCACCGGGATTGGGGCCCACTGAAGCTTTCTTT,CASSPGLGPTEAFF
NA,TRBV19,TRBJ2-2,TGTGCCAGTAGTACGCCAGGGGAAATCAGCGGGGAGCTGTTTTTT,CASSTPGEISGELFF
NA,TRBV7-3,TRBJ2-5,TGTGCCAGCAGCCCGACAGGTCTACAAGAGACCCAGTACTTC,CASSPTGLQETQYF
NA,TRBV6-5,TRBJ1-3,TGTGCCAGCGGGCTGGCTGGAAACACCATATATTTT,CASGLAGNTIYF
TRBD2,TRBV11-1,TRBJ2-3,TGTGCCAGCAGCCGCCGGACTAGGGGAGATACGCAGTATTTT,CASSRRTRGDTQYF
NA,TRBV6-5,TRBJ2-7,TGTGCCAGCAGTTACTCACTGGAGGGGCTGAAGAACGAGCAGTACTTC,CASSYSLEGLKNEQYF
TRBD2,TRBV4-2,TRBJ2-2,TGTGCCAGCAGTGCCGGGACTAGCGCAGTCACCGGGGAGCTGTTTTTT,CASSAGTSAVTGELFF
NA,TRBV21-1,TRBJ2-7,TGTGCCAGCAGCAAAGAGGAGGTAGGTGGGTTGCACGAGCAGTACTTC,CASSKEEVGGLHEQYF
TRBD1,TRBV19,TRBJ1-2,TGTGCCAGTAGTGCACAGGGGAACCTTTTTGGCTACACCTTC,CASSAQGNLFGYTF
NA,TRBV2,TRBJ1-4,TGTGCCAGCAGTGCAGGGGAGAGGGAAAAACTGTTTTTT,CASSAGEREKLFF
NA,TRBV19,TRBJ2-3,TGTGCCAGTACCGACAGAAGCACAGATACGCAGTATTTT,CASTDRSTDTQYF
NA,TRBV5-1,TRBJ2-5,TGCGCCAGCAGCCGCGGGGCACTCGGAACGGAGACCCAGTACTTC,CASSRGALGTETQYF
TRBD2,TRBV4-1,TRBJ2-7,TGCGCCAGCAGCCCAGCCGAAGCGGGAGGGCACTACGAGCAGTACTTC,CASSPAEAGGHYEQYF
NA,TRBV7-9,TRBJ2-3,TGTGCCAGCAGCTTAGCGCTTTCGGGAGAGGGGACAGATACGCAGTATTTT,CASSLALSGEGTDTQYF
TRBD1,TRBV7-7,TRBJ1-1,TGTGCCAGCAGCTTAGACAGGGGCACTGAAGCTTTCTTT,CASSLDRGTEAFF
TRBD1,TRBV5-4,TRBJ2-7,TGTGCCAGCAGCCCCAGAGTAGGGACAGGACCTTCCGAGCAGTACTTC,CASSPRVGTGPSEQYF
TRBD2,TRBV19,TRBJ2-2,TGTGCCACCCCGCCAAGGACTAGCGGGGGGGCGGGCACCGGGGAGCTGTTTTTT,CATPPRTSGGAGTGELFF
NA,TRBV27,TRBJ1-5,TGTGCCAGCAGTTTAAGTAGAGCAGGGGGCAATCAGCCCCAGCATTTT,CASSLSRAGGNQPQHF
TRBD1,TRBV27,TRBJ2-7,TGTGCCAGCAGTATCGACAGGGTCTCCTACGAGCAGTACTTC,CASSIDRVSYEQYF
TRBD1,TRBV5-4,TRBJ1-2,TGTGCCAGCAGCACACAGGGGGCCTATGGCTACACCTTC,CASSTQGAYGYTF
NA,TRBV7-9,TRBJ2-7,TGTGCCAGCAGCCCAGGGCCCTCCTACGAGCAGTACTTC,CASSPGPSYEQYF
NA,TRBV10-3,TRBJ2-7,TGTGCCATCAGTGAGTTAGCTCTCGGGAAATCCCGCTACGAGCAGTACTTC,CAISELALGKSRYEQYF
NA,TRBV11-2,TRBJ2-7,TGTGCCAGCAGCTTAGACGTCAGGGTCTCCTACGAGCAGTACTTC,CASSLDVRVSYEQYF
TRBD1,TRBV5-4,TRBJ1-2,TGTGCCAGCATTCTAGGACAGGGGGAGGGTGGCTACACCTTC,CASILGQGEGGYTF
NA,TRBV10-3,TRBJ1-1,TGTGCCATCAGTGCGACAGTTTACACTGAAGCTTTCTTT,CAISATVYTEAFF
TRBD2,TRBV5-1,TRBJ2-5,TGCGCCAGCAACTTGAGCGGGGACGAGACCCAGTACTTC,CASNLSGDETQYF
NA,TRBV27,TRBJ1-1,TGTGCCAGCAGTTTGAGGCAGTCGGGGACTGAAGCTTTCTTT,CASSLRQSGTEAFF